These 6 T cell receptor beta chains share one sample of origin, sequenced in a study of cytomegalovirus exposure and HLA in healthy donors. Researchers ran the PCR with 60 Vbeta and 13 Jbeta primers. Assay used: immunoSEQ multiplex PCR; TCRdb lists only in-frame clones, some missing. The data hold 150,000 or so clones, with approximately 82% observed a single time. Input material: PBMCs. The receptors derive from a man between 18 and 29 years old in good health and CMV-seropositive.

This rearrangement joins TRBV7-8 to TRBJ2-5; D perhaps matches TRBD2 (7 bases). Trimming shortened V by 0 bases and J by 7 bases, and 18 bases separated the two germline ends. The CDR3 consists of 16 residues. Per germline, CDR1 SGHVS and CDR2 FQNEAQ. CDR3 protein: CASSLAGGARHGTQYF. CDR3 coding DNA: TGTGCCAGCAGCTTAGCGGGGGGGGCCCGGCATGGGACCCAGTACTTC.

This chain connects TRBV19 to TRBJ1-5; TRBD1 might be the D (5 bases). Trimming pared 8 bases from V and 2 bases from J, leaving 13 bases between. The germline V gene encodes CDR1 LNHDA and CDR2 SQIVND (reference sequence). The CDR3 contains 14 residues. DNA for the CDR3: TGTGCCAGTCAACCGGGGGGGGGCAATCAGCCCCAGCATTTT. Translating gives CASQPGGGNQPQHF.

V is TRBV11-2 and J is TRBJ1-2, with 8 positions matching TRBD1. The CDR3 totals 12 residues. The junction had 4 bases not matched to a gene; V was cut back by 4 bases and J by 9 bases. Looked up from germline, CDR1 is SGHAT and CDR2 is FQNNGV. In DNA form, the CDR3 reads TGTGCCAGCAGCTCGACAGGGGATCGCTACACCTTC. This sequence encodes CASSSTGDRYTF.

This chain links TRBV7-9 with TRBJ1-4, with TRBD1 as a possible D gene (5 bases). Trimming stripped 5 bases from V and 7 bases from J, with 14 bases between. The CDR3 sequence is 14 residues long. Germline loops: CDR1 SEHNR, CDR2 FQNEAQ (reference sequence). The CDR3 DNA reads TGTGCCAGCAGCCCTGGGGGGGTTGGTGAAAAACTGTTTTTT. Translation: CASSPGGVGEKLFF.

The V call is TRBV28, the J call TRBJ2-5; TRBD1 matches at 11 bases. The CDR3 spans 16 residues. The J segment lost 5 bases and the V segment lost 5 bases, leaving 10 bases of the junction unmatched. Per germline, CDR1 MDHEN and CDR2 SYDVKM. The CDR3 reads CASSLTGQGARETQYF. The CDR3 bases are TGTGCCAGCAGTCTAACAGGACAGGGGGCGCGGGAGACCCAGTACTTC.

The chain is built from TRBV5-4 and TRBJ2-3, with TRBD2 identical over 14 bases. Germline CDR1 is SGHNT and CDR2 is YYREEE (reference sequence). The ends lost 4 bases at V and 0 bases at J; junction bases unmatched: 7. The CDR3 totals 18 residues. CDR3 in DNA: TGTGCCAGCAGCGTCGGACTAGCGGGAGGCACTAGCACAGATACGCAGTATTTT. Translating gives CASSVGLAGGTSTDTQYF.